This T cell receptor (beta chain) was identified during a study of T cell responses to AZD1222 COVID-19 vaccine. The germline V gene has CDR1 MDHEN and CDR2 SYDVKM. The CDR3 length is 12 residues. The germline V and J ends were trimmed by 6 bases and 7 bases, with 10 bases remaining between them. The table came from immunoSEQ multiplex PCR; TCRdb's copy has only in-frame clones and leaves some out. The table lists approximately 130,000 clones, over 85% of them singletons. The chain uses TRBV28 and TRBJ1-5; D is unclear. Sequencing used peripheral blood, obtained on day 0 of AZD1222 vaccination. The receptor comes from an adult in good health. The CDR3 DNA follows: TGTGCCAGCAGCGAGGGCAGGCAGCCCCAGCATTTT. Protein sequence: CASSEGRQPQHF.